This TCR beta chain was sequenced during a study of T cells in localized non-small cell lung cancer. The study, taken as a whole, reports: Investigators sequenced only a single tumor region, leaving heterogeneity possible. There was an association of higher blood T cell density with longer overall survival. Median detection of top 100 tumor clones in adjacent lung was over 45 clones. Clonality peaked in uninvolved adjacent lung rather than tumor.

J lost 7 bases, V lost 3 bases, and 13 bases had no gene match. Germline loops: CDR1 SGHNT, CDR2 YYREEE (reference sequence). This CDR3 is built from 16 residues. This table comes from immunoSEQ multiplex PCR, and its TCRdb copy is limited to in-frame clones, with some not included. This table has 25,000 to 35,000 clones, approximately 94% appearing once. A note on this clone: Its antigen is undetermined.

The sequence came from a woman aged 40 to 75 with stage I lung adenocarcinoma. The rearrangement joins TRBV5-4 to TRBJ2-1; 7 bases match TRBD1. This sample comprised peripheral blood, obtained before any cancer treatment. CDR3 DNA sequence: TGTGCCAGCAGCTGGGGTCGTGACAGGGCTATGAATGAGCAGTTCTTC. The encoded protein is CASSWGRDRAMNEQFF.